This TCR beta chain was recovered during a study of blood T cell repertoires in COVID-19. CDR1 and CDR2 from the germline V gene are SNHLY and FYNNEI. The CDR3 consists of 13 residues. The V and J ends lost 6 bases and 3 bases respectively, with 11 bases between them. The table came from immunoSEQ multiplex PCR; TCRdb's copy has only in-frame clones and leaves some out. The sample shows 380,000 or so clones, about 90% of them seen only once. Clinical history as reported by participants underpinned cohort assignment. This chain joins TRBV2 and TRBJ2-5; possibly TRBD2 for D (5 bases). Sequenced material: PBMCs or T cells enriched from blood (not recorded which). The TCR was taken from a man aged 30 to 45 who had recovered from COVID-19. CDR3 sequence (DNA): TGTGCCAGCAGGATCGGGAAGAAAGAGACCCAGTACTTC. This gives the protein CASRIGKKETQYF. The full variable domain, in which reference TRBV2 and TRBJ2-5 provide the parts outside the CDR3, is EPEVTQTPSHQVTQMGQEVILRCVPISNHLYFYWYRQILGQKVEFLVSFYNNEISEKSEIFDDQFSVERPDGSNFTLKIRSTKLEDSAMYFCASRIGKKETQYFGPGTRLLVL.